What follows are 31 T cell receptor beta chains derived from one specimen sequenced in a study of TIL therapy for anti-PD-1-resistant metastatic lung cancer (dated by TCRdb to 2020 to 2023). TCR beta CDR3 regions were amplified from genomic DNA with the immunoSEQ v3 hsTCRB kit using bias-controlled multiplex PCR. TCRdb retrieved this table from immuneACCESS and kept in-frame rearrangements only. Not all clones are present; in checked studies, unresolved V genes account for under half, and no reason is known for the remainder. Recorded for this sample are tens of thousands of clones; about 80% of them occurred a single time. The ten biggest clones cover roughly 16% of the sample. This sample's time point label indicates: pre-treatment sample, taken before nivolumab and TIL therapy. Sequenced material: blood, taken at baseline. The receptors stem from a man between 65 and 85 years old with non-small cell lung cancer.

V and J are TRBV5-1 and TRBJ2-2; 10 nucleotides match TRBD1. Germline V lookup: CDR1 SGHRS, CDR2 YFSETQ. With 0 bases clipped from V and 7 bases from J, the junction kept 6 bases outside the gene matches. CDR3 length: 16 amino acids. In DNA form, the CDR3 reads TGCGCCAGCAGCTTGGAGGGGGACAGGGGAAGCGGGGAGCTGTTTTTT. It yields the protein CASSLEGDRGSGELFF.

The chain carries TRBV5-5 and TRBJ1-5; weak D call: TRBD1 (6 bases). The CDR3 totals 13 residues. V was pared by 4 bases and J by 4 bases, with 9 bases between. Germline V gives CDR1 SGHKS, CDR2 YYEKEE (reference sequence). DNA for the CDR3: TGTGCCAGCAGCGCAGGGGTTAATCAGCCCCAGCATTTT. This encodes CASSAGVNQPQHF.

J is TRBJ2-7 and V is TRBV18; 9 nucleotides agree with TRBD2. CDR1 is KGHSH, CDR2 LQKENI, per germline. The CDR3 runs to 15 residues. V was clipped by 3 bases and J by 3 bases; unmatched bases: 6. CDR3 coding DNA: TGTGCCAGCTCACCGTCCGGGACTAGCAACTACGAGCAGTACTTC. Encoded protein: CASSPSGTSNYEQYF. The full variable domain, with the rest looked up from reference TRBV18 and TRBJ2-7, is NAGVMQNPRHLVRRRGQEARLRCSPMKGHSHVYWYRQLPEEGLKFMVYLQKENIIDESGMPKERFSAEFPKEGPSILRIQQVVRGDSAAYFCASSPSGTSNYEQYFGPGTRLTVT.

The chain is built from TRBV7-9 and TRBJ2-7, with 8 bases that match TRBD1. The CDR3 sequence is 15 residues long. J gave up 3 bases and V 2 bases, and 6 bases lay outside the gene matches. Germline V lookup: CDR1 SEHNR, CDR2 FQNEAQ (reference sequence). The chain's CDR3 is CASSLTGQALYEQYF. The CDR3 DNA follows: TGTGCCAGCAGCTTAACGGGACAGGCCCTCTACGAGCAGTACTTC.

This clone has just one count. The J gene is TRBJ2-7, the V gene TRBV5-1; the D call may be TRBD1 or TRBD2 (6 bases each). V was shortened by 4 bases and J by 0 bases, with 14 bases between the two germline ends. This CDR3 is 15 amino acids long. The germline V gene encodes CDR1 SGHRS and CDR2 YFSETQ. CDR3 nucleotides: TGCGCCAGCAGCACGACAGGACTAAGCTCCTACGAGCAGTACTTC. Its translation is CASSTTGLSSYEQYF. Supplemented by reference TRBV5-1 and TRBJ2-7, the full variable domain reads KAGVTQTPRYLIKTRGQQVTLSCSPISGHRSVSWYQQTPGQGLQFLFEYFSETQRNKGNFPGRFSGRQFSNSRSEMNVSTLELGDSALYLCASSTTGLSSYEQYFGPGTRLTVT.

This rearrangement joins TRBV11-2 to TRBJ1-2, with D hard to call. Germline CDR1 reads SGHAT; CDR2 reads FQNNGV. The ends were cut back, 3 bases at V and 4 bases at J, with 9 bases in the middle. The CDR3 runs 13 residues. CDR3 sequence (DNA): TGTGCCAGCAGCTTCACTGACCTCTATGGCTACACCTTC. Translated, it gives CASSFTDLYGYTF.

CDR3 protein: CASSKGLAGPDTQYF. In DNA, the CDR3 is TGTGCCAGTAGTAAGGGACTAGCCGGACCAGATACGCAGTATTTT. V and J are TRBV19 and TRBJ2-3, with 9 bases fitting TRBD2. Germline V gives CDR1 LNHDA, CDR2 SQIVND (reference sequence). Trimming removed 4 bases from V and 4 bases from J; junction bases left unmatched: 6. The CDR3 is 15 amino acids.

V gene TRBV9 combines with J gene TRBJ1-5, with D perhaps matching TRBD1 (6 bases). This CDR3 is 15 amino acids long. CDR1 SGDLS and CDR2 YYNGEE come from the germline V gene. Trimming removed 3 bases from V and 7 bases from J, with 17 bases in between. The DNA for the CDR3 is TGTGCCAGCAGCGCTGCGCAGGGGAGTGGACAGCCCCAGCATTTT. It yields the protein CASSAAQGSGQPQHF. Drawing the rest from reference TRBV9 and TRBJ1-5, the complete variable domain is DSGVTQTPKHLITATGQRVTLRCSPRSGDLSVYWYQQSLDQGLQFLIQYYNGEERAKGNILERFSAQQFPDLHSELNLSSLELGDSALYFCASSAAQGSGQPQHFGDGTRLSIL.

CDR3 DNA sequence: TGCGCCAGCAGCCCGTCCCCTGGGGAGACCCAGTACTTC. Its translation is CASSPSPGETQYF. The J gene is TRBJ2-5, the V gene TRBV4-3; D is uncertain. Trimming removed 4 bases at V and 5 bases at J, with 11 bases between. Germline CDR1 LGHNA, CDR2 YSLEER. There are 13 residues in the CDR3.

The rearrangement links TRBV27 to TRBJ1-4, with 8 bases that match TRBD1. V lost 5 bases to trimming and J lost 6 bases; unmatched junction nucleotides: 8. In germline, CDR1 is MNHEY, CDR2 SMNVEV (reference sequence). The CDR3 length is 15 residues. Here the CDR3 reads CASSKIQGVDEKLFF. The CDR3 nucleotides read TGTGCCAGCAGTAAAATACAGGGGGTCGATGAAAAACTGTTTTTT. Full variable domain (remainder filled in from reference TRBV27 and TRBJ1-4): EAQVTQNPRYLITVTGKKLTVTCSQNMNHEYMSWYRQDPGLGLRQIYYSMNVEVTDKGDVPEGYKVSRKEKRNFPLILESPSPNQTSLYFCASSKIQGVDEKLFFGSGTQLSVL.

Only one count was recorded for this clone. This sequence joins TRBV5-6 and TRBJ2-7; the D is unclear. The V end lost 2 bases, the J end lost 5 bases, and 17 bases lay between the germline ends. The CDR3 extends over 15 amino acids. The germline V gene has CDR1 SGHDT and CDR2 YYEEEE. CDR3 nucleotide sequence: TGTGCCAGCAGCTTCATTAGGGATATTCCTAACGAGCAGTACTTC. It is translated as CASSFIRDIPNEQYF.

This chain's CDR3 is CASSLTGGNKFF. The CDR3 coding sequence is TGTGCCAGCTCACTAACAGGGGGGAATAAGTTCTTC. The chain is built from TRBV18 and TRBJ2-1; TRBD1 agrees at 8 bases. Trimming cost V 4 bases and J 14 bases; bases outside gene matches: 7. The CDR3 is 12 residues long. Germline V gives CDR1 KGHSH, CDR2 LQKENI. The entire variable domain, with the rest obtained from reference TRBV18 and TRBJ2-1, is as follows: NAGVMQNPRHLVRRRGQEARLRCSPMKGHSHVYWYRQLPEEGLKFMVYLQKENIIDESGMPKERFSAEFPKEGPSILRIQQVVRGDSAAYFCASSLTGGNKFFGPGTRLTVL.

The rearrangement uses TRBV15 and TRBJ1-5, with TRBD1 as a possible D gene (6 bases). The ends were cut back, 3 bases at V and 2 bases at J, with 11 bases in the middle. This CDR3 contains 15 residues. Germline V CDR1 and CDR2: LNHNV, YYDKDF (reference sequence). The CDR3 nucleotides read TGTGCCACCAGCAGGGGGGGCCGCGGCAATCAGCCCCAGCATTTT. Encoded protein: CATSRGGRGNQPQHF.

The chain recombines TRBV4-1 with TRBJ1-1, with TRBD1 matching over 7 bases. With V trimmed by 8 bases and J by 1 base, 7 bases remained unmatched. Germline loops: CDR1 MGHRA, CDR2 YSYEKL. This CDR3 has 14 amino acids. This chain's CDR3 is CASGRGGSNTEAFF. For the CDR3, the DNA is TGCGCCAGCGGCAGGGGGGGCTCGAACACTGAAGCTTTCTTT.

DNA for the CDR3: TGTGCCAGCAGCTTAGGACTACCTCCTTCCTACAATGAGCAGTTCTTC. Its translation is CASSLGLPPSYNEQFF. V gene TRBV11-2 combines with J gene TRBJ2-1, with TRBD2 as a possible D gene (5 bases). The CDR3 spans 16 residues. The V gene's germline CDR1 is SGHAT and CDR2 FQNNGV. Trimming took off 1 base at V and 1 base at J, with 11 bases between the two ends.

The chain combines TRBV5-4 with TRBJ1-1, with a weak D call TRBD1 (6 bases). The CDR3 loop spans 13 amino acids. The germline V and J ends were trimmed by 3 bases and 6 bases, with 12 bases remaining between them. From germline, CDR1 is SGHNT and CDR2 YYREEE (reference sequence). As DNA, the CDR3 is TGTGCCAGCAGCTCCCCCACAGGGTCTGAAGCTTTCTTT. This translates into CASSSPTGSEAFF.

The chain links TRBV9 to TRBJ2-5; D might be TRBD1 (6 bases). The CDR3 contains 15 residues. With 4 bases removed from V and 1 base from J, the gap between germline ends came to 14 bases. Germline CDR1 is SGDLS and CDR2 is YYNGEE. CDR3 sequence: CASSTLQGTQETQYF. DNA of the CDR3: TGTGCCAGCAGCACCCTACAGGGCACCCAAGAGACCCAGTACTTC.

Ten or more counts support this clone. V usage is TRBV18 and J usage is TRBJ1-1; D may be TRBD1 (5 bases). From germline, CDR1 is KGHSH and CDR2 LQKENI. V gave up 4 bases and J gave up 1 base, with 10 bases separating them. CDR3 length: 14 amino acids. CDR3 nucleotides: TGTGCCAGCTCACGGGGACCTACGAACACTGAAGCTTTCTTT. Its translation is CASSRGPTNTEAFF.

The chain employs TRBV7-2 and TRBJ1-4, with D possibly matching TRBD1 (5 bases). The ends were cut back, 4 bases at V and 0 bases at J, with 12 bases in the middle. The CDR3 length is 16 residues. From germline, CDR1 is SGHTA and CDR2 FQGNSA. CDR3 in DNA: TGTGCCAGCAGCTACTCACAGGCGGCAACTAATGAAAAACTGTTTTTT. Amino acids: CASSYSQAATNEKLFF. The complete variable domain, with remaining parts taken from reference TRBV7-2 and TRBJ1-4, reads GAGVSQSPSNKVTEKGKDVELRCDPISGHTALYWYRQSLGQGLEFLIYFQGNSAPDKSGLPSDRFSAERTGGSVSTLTIQRTQQEDSAVYLCASSYSQAATNEKLFFGSGTQLSVL.

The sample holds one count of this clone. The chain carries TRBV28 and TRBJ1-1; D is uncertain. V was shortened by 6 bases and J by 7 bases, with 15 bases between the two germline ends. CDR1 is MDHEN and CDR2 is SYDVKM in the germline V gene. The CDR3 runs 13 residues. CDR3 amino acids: CASSLVKSLEAFF. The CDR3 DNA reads TGTGCCAGCAGCCTCGTTAAGAGTCTTGAAGCTTTCTTT.

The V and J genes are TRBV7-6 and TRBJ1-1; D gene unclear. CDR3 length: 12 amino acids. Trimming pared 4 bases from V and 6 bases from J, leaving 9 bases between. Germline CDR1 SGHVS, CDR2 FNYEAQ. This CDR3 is CASSSGNAEAFF. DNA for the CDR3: TGTGCCAGCAGCTCGGGAAACGCTGAAGCTTTCTTT.

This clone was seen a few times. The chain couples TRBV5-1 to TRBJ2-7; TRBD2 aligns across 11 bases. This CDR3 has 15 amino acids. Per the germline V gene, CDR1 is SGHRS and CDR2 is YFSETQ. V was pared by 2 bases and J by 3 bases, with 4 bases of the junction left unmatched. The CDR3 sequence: CASSLGGTSGYEQYF. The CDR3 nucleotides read TGCGCCAGCAGCTTAGGCGGGACTAGCGGCTACGAGCAGTACTTC.

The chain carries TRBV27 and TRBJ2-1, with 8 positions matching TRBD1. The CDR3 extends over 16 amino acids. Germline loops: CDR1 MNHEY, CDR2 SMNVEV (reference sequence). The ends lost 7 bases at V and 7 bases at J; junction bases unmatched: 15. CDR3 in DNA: TGTGCCAGCAACGTTGGAAGAGGACAGGGCGGAAATGAGCAGTTCTTC. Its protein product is CASNVGRGQGGNEQFF.

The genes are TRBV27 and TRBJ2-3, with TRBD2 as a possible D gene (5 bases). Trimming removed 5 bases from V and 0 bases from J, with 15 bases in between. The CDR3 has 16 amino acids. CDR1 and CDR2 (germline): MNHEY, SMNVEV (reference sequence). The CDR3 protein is CASSDAGLSSTDTQYF. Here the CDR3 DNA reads TGTGCCAGCAGTGACGCCGGACTTTCTAGCACAGATACGCAGTATTTT.

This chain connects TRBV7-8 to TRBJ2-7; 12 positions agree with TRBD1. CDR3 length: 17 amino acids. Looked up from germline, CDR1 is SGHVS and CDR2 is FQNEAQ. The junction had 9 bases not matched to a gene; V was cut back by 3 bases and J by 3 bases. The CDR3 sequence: CASSLGPGTGGLYEQYF. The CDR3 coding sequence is TGTGCCAGCAGCTTGGGGCCCGGGACAGGGGGCCTCTACGAGCAGTACTTC. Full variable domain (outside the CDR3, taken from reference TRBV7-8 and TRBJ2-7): GAGVSQSPRYKVAKRGQDVALRCDPISGHVSLFWYQQALGQGPEFLTYFQNEAQLDKSGLPSDRFFAERPEGSVSTLKIQRTQQEDSAVYLCASSLGPGTGGLYEQYFGPGTRLTVT.

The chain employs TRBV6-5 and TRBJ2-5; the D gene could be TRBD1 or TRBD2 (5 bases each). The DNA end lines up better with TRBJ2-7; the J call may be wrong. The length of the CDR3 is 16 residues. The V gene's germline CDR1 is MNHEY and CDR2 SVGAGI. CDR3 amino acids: CASSYSGTASSYEQYF. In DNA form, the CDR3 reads TGTGCCAGCAGTTACTCGGGGACCGCTAGCTCCTACGAGCAGTACTTC.

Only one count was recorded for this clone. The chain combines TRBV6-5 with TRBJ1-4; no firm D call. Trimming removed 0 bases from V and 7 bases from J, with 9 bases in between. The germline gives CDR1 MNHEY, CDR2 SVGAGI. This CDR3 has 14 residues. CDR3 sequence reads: CASSYSGLSEKLFF. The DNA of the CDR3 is TGTGCCAGCAGTTACTCTGGTTTAAGTGAAAAACTGTTTTTT.

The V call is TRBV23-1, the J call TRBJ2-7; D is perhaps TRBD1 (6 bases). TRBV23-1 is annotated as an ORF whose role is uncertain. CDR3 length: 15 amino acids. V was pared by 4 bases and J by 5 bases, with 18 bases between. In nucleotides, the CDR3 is TGCGCCAGCAGTCCCGAACCAACAGGGACCCACGAGCAGTACTTC. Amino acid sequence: CASSPEPTGTHEQYF.

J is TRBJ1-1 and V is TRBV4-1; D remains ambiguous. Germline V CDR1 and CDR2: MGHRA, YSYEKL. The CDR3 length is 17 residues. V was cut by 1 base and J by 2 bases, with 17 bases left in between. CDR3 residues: CASSQALAGRANTEAFF. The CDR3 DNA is TGCGCCAGCAGCCAAGCCCTGGCCGGGCGGGCCAACACTGAAGCTTTCTTT.

The CDR3 DNA is TGTGCCAGCTCACCATCCGTGCGGGTTAGCAATCAGCCCCAGCATTTT. Residues: CASSPSVRVSNQPQHF. The chain recombines TRBV18 with TRBJ1-5, with no clear D. V was trimmed by 2 bases and J by 0 bases, leaving 11 bases between them. CDR1 is KGHSH and CDR2 is LQKENI in the germline V gene. This CDR3 comprises 16 residues.

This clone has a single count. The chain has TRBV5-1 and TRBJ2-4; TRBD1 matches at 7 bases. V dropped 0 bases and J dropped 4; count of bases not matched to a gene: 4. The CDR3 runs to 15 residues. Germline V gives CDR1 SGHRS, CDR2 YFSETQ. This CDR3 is CASSLAGTEKNIQYF. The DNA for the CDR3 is TGCGCCAGCAGCTTGGCCGGGACAGAGAAAAACATTCAGTACTTC.